Below, 7 T cell receptor beta chains from the same sample are listed, as sequenced in a study of human T cells and chemical hapten exposure. Unfractionated whole blood yielded the extracted total RNA. TCRdb recomputed calls from the 5' RACE reads with MiXCR, one row per CDR3 protein. The sample lists roughly 120,000 distinct CDR3 sequences, 15% to 20% occurring once. The origin of the receptors is a human donor in good health.

The CDR3 spells CASSLARLAGGETQYF. Written as DNA, the CDR3 is TGTGCCAGCAGTTTAGCCCGACTAGCGGGAGGAGAGACCCAGTACTTC. The chain has TRBV28 and TRBJ2-5; 13 nucleotides match TRBD2. Trimming removed 2 bases from V and 4 bases from J; junction bases left unmatched: 4. CDR3 length equals 16 residues. CDR1 and CDR2 (germline): MDHEN, SYDVKM.

This chain uses TRBV18 with TRBJ1-6; no clear D gene. CDR1 is KGHSH, CDR2 LQKENI, per germline. There are 13 residues in the CDR3. The V end lost 2 bases, the J end lost 11 bases, and 10 bases lay between the germline ends. CDR3 DNA sequence: TGTGCCAGCTCACCAGACGAGGGCCCACCCCTCCACTTT. Translating gives CASSPDEGPPLHF. Full variable domain (remainder filled in from reference TRBV18 and TRBJ1-6): NAGVMQNPRHLVRRRGQEARLRCSPMKGHSHVYWYRQLPEEGLKFMVYLQKENIIDESGMPKERFSAEFPKEGPSILRIQQVVRGDSAAYFCASSPDEGPPLHFGNGTRLTVT.

In the case of this clonotype: One end of the junction varies from germline; a read error may be responsible. The CDR3 loop reads CSARGRGGDQPQHF. DNA of the CDR3: TGCAGTGCGAGAGGGCGGGGAGGCGATCAGCCCCAGCATTTT. The chain is built from TRBV20-1 and TRBJ1-5; D uncertain. CDR3 size: 14 residues. Germline lookup yields CDR1 DFQATT and CDR2 SNEGSKA (reference sequence).

In its sample, this clonotype was seen a few times. CDR3 sequence reads: CASSFGSGRGSYNEQFF. The CDR3 nucleotides read TGTGCCAGCAGCTTTGGAAGCGGGAGAGGATCCTACAATGAGCAGTTCTTC. The chain joins TRBV7-3 to TRBJ2-1; the match to TRBD2 covers 8 bases. Germline-derived CDR1 and CDR2 are SGHTA and FQGTGA. CDR3 size: 17 residues. Trimming at V came to 3 bases and at J to 1 base, leaving 8 bases not matched to a gene.

The rearrangement uses TRBV29-1 and TRBJ2-1; 8 bases map to TRBD1. Trimming removed 6 bases from V and 4 bases from J; junction bases left unmatched: 11. The germline gives CDR1 SQVTM, CDR2 ANQGSEA. This CDR3 comprises 15 residues. The CDR3 loop reads CSVAAGTGPYNEQFF. DNA of the CDR3: TGCAGCGTCGCTGCCGGGACAGGCCCATACAATGAGCAGTTCTTC.

This clonotype has a handful of counts. The chain employs TRBV12-3 or TRBV12-4 and TRBJ1-1; no clear D gene. Trimming took 0 bases from V and 0 from J, leaving 5 bases between them. The CDR3 has 14 amino acids. The CDR3 region has the DNA TGTGCCAGCAGTTTAGCGCGCATGAACACTGAAGCTTTCTTT. As protein: CASSLARMNTEAFF.

The chain has TRBV5-1 and TRBJ2-3; 7 nucleotides agree with TRBD1. Germline V lookup: CDR1 SGHRS, CDR2 YFSETQ. The CDR3 is 15 amino acids. The junction had 7 bases not matched to a gene; V was cut back by 3 bases and J by 3 bases. The CDR3 coding sequence is TGCGCCAGCAGCTCCGGACAGGCGGTAACAGATACGCAGTATTTT. Translating gives CASSSGQAVTDTQYF.